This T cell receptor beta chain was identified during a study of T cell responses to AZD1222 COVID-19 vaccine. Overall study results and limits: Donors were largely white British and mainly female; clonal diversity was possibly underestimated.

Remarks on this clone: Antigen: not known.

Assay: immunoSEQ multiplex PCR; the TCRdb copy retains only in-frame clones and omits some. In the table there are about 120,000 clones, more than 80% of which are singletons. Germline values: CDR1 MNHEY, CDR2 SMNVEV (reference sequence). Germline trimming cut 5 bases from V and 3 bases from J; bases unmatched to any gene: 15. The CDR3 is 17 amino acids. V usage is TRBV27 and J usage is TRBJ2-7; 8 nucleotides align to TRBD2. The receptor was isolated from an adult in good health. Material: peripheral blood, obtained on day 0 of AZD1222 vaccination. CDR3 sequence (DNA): TGTGCCAGCAGTCCCTCGTCTATAAGCGGGAGAAGCTACGAGCAGTACTTC. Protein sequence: CASSPSSISGRSYEQYF.